The 29 T cell receptor beta chains below all came from one sample that was sequenced in a study of blood T cell repertoires in COVID-19. Produced via immunoSEQ multiplex PCR; TCRdb's table is partial and in-frame only. Of more than 95,000 clones in the sample, under 90% are singletons; the top ten hold 30% to 45%. The sample taken for sequencing was peripheral blood. These receptors were taken from a man aged 80 or over with acute or convalescent COVID-19.

The rearrangement links TRBV6-1 to TRBJ1-2, with unresolved D. Trimming left V 2 bases short and J 2 bases short, with 9 bases between. The CDR3 length is 14 residues. CDR1 is MNHNS, CDR2 SASEGT, per germline. As DNA, the CDR3 is TGTGCCAGCAGTGAAATTCTGTTGAACTATGGCTACACCTTC. This encodes CASSEILLNYGYTF.

The count of this clone is one. Germline is not matched at one junction end, which may reflect a read error. V gene TRBV10-1 combines with J gene TRBJ2-7; no firm D call. Per germline, CDR1 WNHNN and CDR2 SYGVQD (reference sequence). This CDR3 is built from 13 residues. In DNA, the CDR3 is TGCGCCAGCAGTGAGGTTAGCTCCCACGAGCAGTACTTC. It translates to CASSEVSSHEQYF.

The chain employs TRBV3-1 (or the pseudogene TRBV3-2) and TRBJ2-4; 9 nucleotides align to TRBD1. With 0 bases clipped from V and 7 bases from J, the junction kept 10 bases outside the gene matches. Germline V gene data show CDR1 as LGHDT and CDR2 as YNNKEL (reference sequence). The CDR3 spans 17 residues. The CDR3 bases are TGTGCCAGCAGCCAAGATCTACCGGGGACAGGGAACAACATTCAGTACTTC. Protein product: CASSQDLPGTGNNIQYF.

The V and J genes are TRBV6-4 and TRBJ1-4; D is ambiguous. The CDR3 is 13 amino acids. Deletions cut 4 bases from V and 4 bases from J, with 7 bases between. From germline, CDR1 is MRHNA and CDR2 SNTAGT. The CDR3 DNA follows: TGTGCCAGCAGTGGAGGGTTTAATGAAAAACTGTTTTTT. Its translation: CASSGGFNEKLFF.

This chain uses TRBV12-3 or TRBV12-4 with TRBJ2-7; D is unclear. This CDR3 is 11 amino acids long. The V end was cut by 4 bases, the J end by 7 bases, with 8 bases between. The CDR3 here is CASSSLREQYF. The CDR3 bases are TGTGCCAGCAGTTCACTACGAGAGCAGTACTTC.

The chain employs TRBV28 and TRBJ2-5; perhaps TRBD2 as D (6 bases). This CDR3 has 15 amino acids. The germline gives CDR1 MDHEN, CDR2 SYDVKM. Trimming pared 1 base from V and 0 bases from J, leaving 9 bases between. Here the CDR3 DNA reads TGTGCCAGCAGTTTATTCGCGGGGTACCAAGAGACCCAGTACTTC. Translated, it gives CASSLFAGYQETQYF.

A few counts support this clone. J is TRBJ2-5 and V is TRBV5-4, with 16 bases identical to TRBD2. The CDR3 has 17 residues. Germline V CDR1 and CDR2: SGHNT, YYREEE (reference sequence). Trimming took 6 bases from V and 4 from J; bases not matched to a gene: 9. In nucleotides, the CDR3 is TGTGCCAGCAACCCCGGGACTAGCGGGAGGGAGGGAGAGACCCAGTACTTC. Protein sequence: CASNPGTSGREGETQYF.

The chain links TRBV6-5 to TRBJ2-7; 9 nucleotides align to TRBD1. Losses at the gene ends were 3 bases for V and 4 bases for J; bases not matched to a gene: 4. The CDR3 covers 14 residues. CDR1 and CDR2 from the germline V gene are MNHEY and SVGAGI. The CDR3 DNA reads as TGTGCCAGCAGTTATGGGACAGGGAAATACGAGCAGTACTTC. Its protein product is CASSYGTGKYEQYF.

V is TRBV5-1 and J is TRBJ1-2; 7 bases align to TRBD1. Germline trimming cut 4 bases from V and 3 bases from J; bases unmatched to any gene: 9. Germline values: CDR1 SGHRS, CDR2 YFSETQ. The CDR3 loop spans 15 amino acids. CDR3 sequence: CASSRQGDVDYGYTF. CDR3 sequence (DNA): TGCGCCAGCAGCAGGCAGGGGGATGTGGACTATGGCTACACCTTC.

This sequence joins TRBV5-1 and TRBJ1-2; D unresolved. Per the germline V gene, CDR1 is SGHRS and CDR2 is YFSETQ. The CDR3 extends over 14 amino acids. With 0 bases removed from V and 8 bases from J, the gap between germline ends came to 14 bases. The CDR3: CASSLEEGRGGYTF. The CDR3 nucleotides read TGCGCCAGCAGCTTGGAGGAGGGCCGAGGCGGCTACACCTTC.

The chain joins TRBV18 to TRBJ1-5; TRBD1 is a possible D gene (5 bases). CDR3 length: 13 residues. V gave up 7 bases and J gave up 6 bases, with 13 bases separating them. The germline V gene encodes CDR1 KGHSH and CDR2 LQKENI. The CDR3 DNA reads as TGTGCCAGCTTTACCCGGGGGGTTCAGCCCCAGCATTTT. Residues: CASFTRGVQPQHF.

The chain has TRBV4-2 and TRBJ2-7; possibly TRBD1 for D (5 bases). The V and J ends lost 1 base and 3 bases respectively, with 10 bases between them. Germline values: CDR1 LGHNA, CDR2 YNFKEQ. The CDR3 has 14 residues. The CDR3 reads CASSQVTGFYEQYF. CDR3 nucleotide sequence: TGTGCCAGCAGCCAAGTCACAGGCTTCTACGAGCAGTACTTC.

The chain has TRBV5-1 and TRBJ2-1, with D unclear. The CDR3 sequence is 13 residues long. Deletions cut 4 bases from V and 2 bases from J, with 7 bases between. Germline V gene sequence: CDR1 SGHRS, CDR2 YFSETQ. The CDR3 DNA reads as TGCGCCAGCAGCCGTTCTACCTACAATGAGCAGTTCTTC. It translates to CASSRSTYNEQFF.

V is TRBV19 and J is TRBJ1-5; D gene unclear. Germline CDR1 is LNHDA and CDR2 is SQIVND (reference sequence). Trimming pared 0 bases from V and 0 bases from J, leaving 12 bases between. The CDR3 totals 17 residues. The CDR3: CASSIDHTTNSNQPQHF. CDR3 nucleotides: TGTGCCAGTAGTATAGATCATACGACAAATAGCAATCAGCCCCAGCATTTT. Complete variable domain (other parts from reference TRBV19 and TRBJ1-5): DGGITQSPKYLFRKEGQNVTLSCEQNLNHDAMYWYRQDPGQGLRLIYYSQIVNDFQKGDIAEGYSVSREKKESFPLTVTSAQKNPTAFYLCASSIDHTTNSNQPQHFGDGTRLSIL.

The gene calls are TRBV18 and TRBJ2-6; D gene ambiguous. Germline loops: CDR1 KGHSH, CDR2 LQKENI. There are 14 residues in the CDR3. Trimming shortened V by 4 bases and J by 0 bases, and 4 bases separated the two germline ends. DNA of the CDR3: TGTGCCAGCTCACTTAGCTCTGGGGCCAACGTCCTGACTTTC. Residues: CASSLSSGANVLTF. Filled out from reference TRBV18 and TRBJ2-6, the complete variable domain reads NAGVMQNPRHLVRRRGQEARLRCSPMKGHSHVYWYRQLPEEGLKFMVYLQKENIIDESGMPKERFSAEFPKEGPSILRIQQVVRGDSAAYFCASSLSSGANVLTFGAGSRLTVL.

This chain joins TRBV7-2 and TRBJ2-2; D not certain. The germline gives CDR1 SGHTA, CDR2 FQGNSA. This CDR3 is built from 14 residues. The V and J ends lost 3 bases and 4 bases respectively, with 9 bases between them. CDR3 amino acids: CASSFQRITGELFF. The CDR3 bases are TGTGCCAGCAGCTTCCAGCGTATCACCGGGGAGCTGTTTTTT.

V gene TRBV6-5 combines with J gene TRBJ1-6, with TRBD1 identical over 8 bases. The trim removed 6 bases at V and 5 bases at J, leaving 3 bases unmatched. Germline V lookup: CDR1 MNHEY, CDR2 SVGAGI. The CDR3 extends over 14 amino acids. CDR3 loop: CASSGTGDNSPLHF. The CDR3 nucleotides are TGTGCCAGCAGCGGGACAGGAGATAATTCACCCCTCCACTTT.

This clone was observed a few times. This chain uses TRBV25-1 with TRBJ1-4; 10 bases map to TRBD1. Germline V CDR1 and CDR2: MGHDK, SYGVNS. The CDR3 has 15 residues. Unmatched junction bases numbered 10, after V lost 5 bases and J lost 10 bases. The chain's CDR3 is CASSTHGTGAAKLFF. As DNA, the CDR3 is TGTGCCAGCAGTACTCACGGGACAGGGGCAGCAAAACTGTTTTTT. Based on the CDR3 plus reference TRBV25-1 and TRBJ1-4, the full variable domain is EADIYQTPRYLVIGTGKKITLECSQTMGHDKMYWYQQDPGMELHLIHYSYGVNSTEKGDLSSESTVSRIRTEHFPLTLESARPSHTSQYLCASSTHGTGAAKLFFGSGTQLSVL.

The chain recombines TRBV5-4 with TRBJ2-7, with 8 nucleotides matching TRBD2. The CDR3 spans 16 residues. Germline trimming cut 0 bases from V and 4 bases from J; bases unmatched to any gene: 9. CDR1 and CDR2 from the germline V gene are SGHNT and YYREEE (reference sequence). Written as DNA, the CDR3 is TGTGCCAGCAGCTTGGGGGGACTAGGTATGGGGTACGAGCAGTACTTC. Its protein product is CASSLGGLGMGYEQYF. Full variable domain (outside the CDR3, taken from reference TRBV5-4 and TRBJ2-7): ETGVTQSPTHLIKTRGQQVTLRCSSQSGHNTVSWYQQALGQGPQFIFQYYREEENGRGNFPPRFSGLQFPNYSSELNVNALELDDSALYLCASSLGGLGMGYEQYFGPGTRLTVT.

Written as DNA, the CDR3 is TGTGCCAGCAGAGACCCCGGGACTAGCCACGAGCAGTACTTC. Translation: CASRDPGTSHEQYF. The chain combines TRBV25-1 with TRBJ2-7, with 9 bases aligning to TRBD2. This CDR3 contains 14 residues. Germline CDR1 reads MGHDK; CDR2 reads SYGVNS. Trimming took 6 bases from V and 5 from J; bases not matched to a gene: 8.

This rearrangement joins TRBV15 to TRBJ1-3; the D is unclear. The CDR3 is made up of 12 amino acids. V lost 1 base and J 4 bases, leaving 2 bases between the germline ends. Germline assignment: CDR1 LNHNV and CDR2 YYDKDF (reference sequence). The CDR3 coding sequence is TGTGCCACCAGCAGAGTAGGAAACACCATATATTTT. The encoded protein is CATSRVGNTIYF.

The chain is built from TRBV6-2 or TRBV6-3 and TRBJ1-1; D is unclear. Germline loops: CDR1 MNHEY, CDR2 SVGEGT. V dropped 6 bases and J dropped 3 bases, with 14 bases sitting between them. The CDR3 has 14 amino acids. The CDR3 bases are TGTGCCAGCAGCCTAGGCGGAGGGTACACTGAAGCTTTCTTT. Translating gives CASSLGGGYTEAFF.

V is TRBV28 and J is TRBJ2-1, with 11 positions matching TRBD2. V shed 4 bases and J 3 bases; nucleotides not matched to a gene: 14. The CDR3 has 19 residues. Germline CDR1 MDHEN, CDR2 SYDVKM. CDR3 sequence (DNA): TGTGCCAGCAGTTACTCGGGACTAGCGGCTCTACAGGACTACAATGAGCAGTTCTTC. It codes for CASSYSGLAALQDYNEQFF.

V gene TRBV5-1 combines with J gene TRBJ2-6, with 8 bases identical to TRBD2. The CDR3 loop spans 14 amino acids. CDR1 SGHRS and CDR2 YFSETQ come from the germline V gene. The V segment lost 3 bases and the J segment 8 bases; nucleotides outside the gene matches: 4. The CDR3 region is CASSSPGGTNVLTF. The DNA of the CDR3 is TGCGCCAGCAGCTCCCCGGGAGGGACCAACGTCCTGACTTTC.

Of note for this clone: The junction shows a germline mismatch at one end, possibly a read error. The chain carries TRBV2 and TRBJ1-4; perhaps TRBD1 as D (5 bases). This CDR3 contains 12 residues. Germline V gene data show CDR1 as SNHLY and CDR2 as FYNNEI. CDR3 bases: TGTGCCAGCAGTGAATGGGCAGGGAAGTACGTTTTT. Its translation: CASSEWAGKYVF.

CDR3: CASSWIDRAPDTQYF. CDR3 in DNA: TGTGCCAGCAGTTGGATAGACAGGGCCCCAGATACGCAGTATTTT. V gene TRBV2 combines with J gene TRBJ2-3, with 7 positions matching TRBD1. The CDR3 consists of 15 residues. Germline CDR1 reads SNHLY; CDR2 reads FYNNEI. The trim removed 5 bases at V and 4 bases at J, leaving 9 bases unmatched.

The CDR3 DNA reads TGTGCCAGCAGCCCAAGACGGCGGGGCCTCTCCTACGAGCAGTACTTC. Its translation is CASSPRRRGLSYEQYF. The rearrangement links TRBV11-2 to TRBJ2-7; TRBD2 is a possible D gene (6 bases). From germline, CDR1 is SGHAT and CDR2 FQNNGV. With 5 bases removed from V and 0 bases from J, the gap between germline ends came to 17 bases. CDR3 length: 16 residues.

In DNA form, the CDR3 reads TGTGCCAGCAGTTTCCGTCAGAATCAGCCCCAGCATTTT. Protein sequence: CASSFRQNQPQHF. The rearrangement joins TRBV12-3 or TRBV12-4 to TRBJ1-5; D remains unclear. The V end was cut by 3 bases, the J end by 4 bases, with 7 bases between. This CDR3 spans 13 amino acids.

This clone was counted once. The chain is built from TRBV4-1 and TRBJ2-1; 12 bases line up with TRBD2. V was pared by 3 bases and J by 7 bases, with 7 bases of the junction left unmatched. Germline loops: CDR1 MGHRA, CDR2 YSYEKL. This CDR3 has 16 residues. CDR3 bases: TGCGCCAGCAGCCAGGTATCTAGCGGGAGGGGGAATGAGCAGTTCTTC. Amino acid sequence: CASSQVSSGRGNEQFF.